A selection of T cell receptor beta chains follows, all from one sample in a study of T cell changes during pregnancy in multiple sclerosis. Clones were read by immunoSEQ multiplex PCR, and TCRdb kept only the in-frame ones, dropping some. The sample consists of 110,000 or so clones, approximately 94% of them appearing once. The starting material was peripheral blood, obtained before pregnancy. The receptors were gathered from a female donor with multiple sclerosis, enrolled in a pregnancy study. CDR3s include the opening cysteine and the closing phenylalanine or tryptophan. Each record gives: V gene, clone size, D gene, J gene, CDR3 protein, CDR3 DNA. D genes are given only for firm matches. The size entry is marked missing in some rows and otherwise reads once, few, many or a size class.

TRBV6-1,-,-,TRBJ2-7,CASSEVGLLHYEQYF,TGTGCCAGCAGTGAAGTCGGACTACTTCACTACGAGCAGTACTTC
TRBV7-8,few,TRBD1,TRBJ2-2,CASRRTGFELFF,TGTGCCAGCAGGAGGACAGGGTTCGAGCTGTTTTTT
TRBV10-3,-,-,TRBJ1-4,CAITRIGVGNEKLFF,TGTGCCATCACCAGAATCGGGGTGGGGAATGAAAAACTGTTTTTT
TRBV5-6,-,TRBD1,TRBJ2-7,CASSLFSGQGFYEQYF,TGTGCCAGCAGCTTGTTCTCGGGACAGGGATTTTACGAGCAGTACTTC
TRBV6-5,-,-,TRBJ2-7,CASPNSYEQYF,TGTGCCAGCCCTAACAGCTACGAGCAGTACTTC
TRBV11-3,-,TRBD2,TRBJ2-2,CASSLSSGGDTGELFF,TGTGCCAGCAGCCTTTCTAGCGGGGGGGACACCGGGGAGCTGTTTTTT
TRBV20-1,-,-,TRBJ2-7,CSVPLPYEQYF,TGCAGTGTTCCACTGCCCTACGAGCAGTACTTC
TRBV7-9,-,-,TRBJ1-4,CASSFGRDEKLFF,TGTGCCAGCAGCTTCGGGAGGGATGAAAAACTGTTTTTT
TRBV6-1,-,-,TRBJ2-7,CASSEYWGLYEQYF,TGTGCCAGCAGTGAATACTGGGGGCTCTACGAGCAGTACTTC
TRBV28,-,-,TRBJ1-1,CASSLGGLMNTEAFF,TGTGCCAGCAGTTTAGGGGGACTTATGAACACTGAAGCTTTCTTT
TRBV7-8,-,TRBD2,TRBJ2-7,CASSSVWGRGGYQYF,TGTGCCAGCAGCTCCGTATGGGGGCGGGGGGGTTACCAGTACTTC
TRBV2,-,TRBD1,TRBJ1-4,CASRMDRGQNEKLFF,TGTGCCAGCAGGATGGACAGGGGTCAGAATGAAAAACTGTTTTTT
TRBV25-1,-,-,TRBJ1-2,CASRNGQSFGYTF,TGTGCCAGCAGAAATGGACAGTCCTTTGGCTACACCTTC
TRBV15,-,-,TRBJ2-3,CATSRTRKNTDTQYF,TGTGCCACCAGCAGAACCAGGAAAAACACAGATACGCAGTATTTT
TRBV27,-,-,TRBJ2-1,CASSLLTGYQFF,TGTGCCAGCAGTTTATTGACAGGCTACCAGTTCTTC
TRBV30,-,-,TRBJ1-1,CAWRDFSNEAFF,TGTGCCTGGAGGGACTTCTCTAATGAAGCTTTCTTT
TRBV27,-,-,TRBJ1-5,CASSTTNQPQHF,TGTGCCAGCAGCACTACCAATCAGCCCCAGCATTTT
TRBV5-4,-,TRBD1,TRBJ1-6,CASSFQAGTGLSSPLHF,TGTGCCAGCAGCTTCCAAGCCGGGACAGGGTTAAGTTCACCCCTCCACTTT
TRBV30,-,-,TRBJ2-2,CAWSVRVDTGELFF,TGTGCCTGGAGTGTCCGGGTAGACACCGGGGAGCTGTTTTTT
TRBV6-4,-,TRBD2,TRBJ2-2,CASKRGTNTGELFF,TGTGCCAGCAAGCGGGGTACGAACACCGGGGAGCTGTTTTTT
TRBV5-5,-,-,TRBJ2-3,CASSLGGLEPDTQYF,TGTGCCAGCAGCTTGGGAGGGCTAGAACCAGATACGCAGTATTTT
TRBV27,-,TRBD2,TRBJ2-7,CASSVSGRVEQYF,TGTGCCAGCAGTGTTAGCGGGAGAGTCGAGCAGTACTTC
TRBV18,-,TRBD2,TRBJ2-1,CASSSIRTSVNNEQFF,TGTGCCAGCTCCTCGATAAGGACTAGCGTCAACAATGAGCAGTTCTTC
TRBV5-4,once,TRBD2,TRBJ2-6,CASSQDSGSGANVLTF,TGTGCCAGCAGCCAAGATAGCGGGAGTGGGGCCAACGTCCTGACTTTC
TRBV10-3,-,-,TRBJ1-6,CAISGRAQNSPLHF,TGTGCCATCAGTGGGCGTGCACAGAATTCACCCCTCCACTTT
TRBV6-5,-,TRBD1,TRBJ2-2,CASSYLGQGVTGELFF,TGTGCCAGCAGTTATCTAGGACAGGGAGTCACCGGGGAGCTGTTTTTT
TRBV5-1,-,TRBD2,TRBJ2-7,CASRETSGGLYEQYF,TGCGCCAGCAGGGAGACTAGCGGGGGGCTCTACGAGCAGTACTTC
TRBV28,-,TRBD1,TRBJ1-1,CASRGQGANTEAFF,TGTGCCAGCAGGGGACAGGGGGCGAACACTGAAGCTTTCTTT
TRBV9,-,TRBD1,TRBJ2-7,CASSPRTGITYEQYF,TGTGCCAGCAGCCCTCGGACAGGGATTACCTACGAGCAGTACTTC
TRBV7-3,-,TRBD2,TRBJ2-7,CASSSLAGGEGEQYF,TGTGCCAGCAGCTCCCTAGCGGGGGGCGAAGGCGAGCAGTACTTC
TRBV15,-,TRBD2,TRBJ2-7,CATSRGSGTSGTAYEQYF,TGTGCCACCAGCAGGGGTTCCGGGACTAGCGGGACAGCATACGAGCAGTACTTC
TRBV18,once,-,TRBJ2-3,CASSLTPPFTDTQYF,TGTGCCAGCTCACTCACACCCCCCTTCACAGATACGCAGTATTTT
TRBV28,-,TRBD2,TRBJ2-5,CATSLGGSRETQYF,TGTGCCACCTCCTTGGGAGGGAGTCGAGAGACCCAGTACTTC
TRBV10-2,-,-,TRBJ1-1,CASNRVGLSRSEAFF,TGCGCCAGCAACAGGGTAGGCCTTTCCCGGTCGGAAGCTTTCTTT
TRBV5-1,-,TRBD1,TRBJ2-7,CASSPGQGGREQYF,TGCGCCAGCAGCCCCGGACAGGGAGGTCGCGAGCAGTACTTC
TRBV27,once,TRBD2,TRBJ2-1,CASKGLAGGNEQFF,TGTGCCAGCAAGGGGCTAGCGGGAGGTAATGAGCAGTTCTTC
TRBV15,-,TRBD2,TRBJ2-7,CATSDIITGTSGNYEQYF,TGTGCCACCAGCGACATTATTACCGGGACTAGCGGAAACTACGAGCAGTACTTC
TRBV27,once,TRBD1,TRBJ2-7,CASSPTGGASYEQYF,TGTGCCAGCAGCCCCACAGGGGGCGCCTCCTACGAGCAGTACTTC
TRBV6-5,-,-,TRBJ1-1,CASSPGYSEAFF,TGTGCCAGCAGTCCAGGGTATTCTGAAGCTTTCTTT
TRBV4-1,-,-,TRBJ2-7,CASSPQVITSSYEQYF,TGCGCCAGCAGCCCCCAAGTGATAACTTCTTCCTACGAGCAGTACTTC
TRBV10-3,once,TRBD1,TRBJ1-3,CAISGQGSSGNTIYF,TGTGCCATCAGCGGACAGGGTAGCTCTGGAAACACCATATATTTT
TRBV6-1,-,-,TRBJ1-4,CASVRSGRGNEKLFF,TGTGCCAGCGTGAGAAGTGGCAGGGGTAATGAAAAACTGTTTTTT
TRBV7-3,-,-,TRBJ2-1,CASSLLGDNEQFF,TGTGCCAGCAGCCTGTTAGGGGACAATGAGCAGTTCTTC
TRBV30,-,-,TRBJ1-1,CAWSRGEGWDTEAFF,TGTGCCTGGAGTAGAGGTGAGGGATGGGACACTGAAGCTTTCTTT
TRBV6-4,-,-,TRBJ1-2,CASSDSQGGYTF,TGTGCCAGCAGTGACTCCCAGGGTGGCTACACCTTC
TRBV9,-,TRBD1,TRBJ2-6,CASNSGQKLSGANVLTF,TGTGCCAGCAACTCGGGACAGAAACTTTCTGGGGCCAACGTCCTGACTTTC
TRBV7-9,-,-,TRBJ2-2,CASSLTNTGELFF,TGTGCCAGCAGCTTAACAAACACCGGGGAGCTGTTTTTT
TRBV7-8,-,-,TRBJ2-5,CASRLNTQETQYF,TGTGCCAGCAGATTGAACACGCAAGAGACCCAGTACTTC
TRBV7-3,once,-,TRBJ2-2,CASSLTLATGELFF,TGTGCCAGCAGCTTAACGTTAGCCACCGGGGAGCTGTTTTTT
TRBV11-2,-,-,TRBJ2-3,CASRFGGYRTDTQYF,TGTGCCAGCAGGTTCGGGGGTTATCGCACAGATACGCAGTATTTT
TRBV7-9,-,TRBD2,TRBJ2-1,CASRGLRELGNEQFF,TGTGCCAGCCGAGGTTTGCGGGAGTTGGGAAATGAGCAGTTCTTC
TRBV11-1,-,-,TRBJ2-3,CASSAGQRFSGDTQYF,TGTGCCAGCAGCGCGGGACAGAGATTTTCGGGAGATACGCAGTATTTT
TRBV20-1,-,-,TRBJ1-1,CSASKPKAFF,TGCAGTGCTAGTAAACCTAAGGCTTTCTTT
TRBV7-9,-,-,TRBJ1-1,CASSLEGHTEAFF,TGTGCCAGCAGCTTAGAGGGGCACACTGAAGCTTTCTTT
TRBV6-1,-,TRBD1,TRBJ1-3,CASSGRTGPSSGNTIYF,TGTGCCAGCAGTGGACGGACAGGGCCAAGCTCTGGAAACACCATATATTTT
TRBV5-1,-,-,TRBJ2-2,CASSVREAGELFF,TGCGCCAGCAGCGTCAGGGAGGCCGGGGAGCTGTTTTTT
TRBV7-9,-,-,TRBJ2-7,CASSLVNQGEQYF,TGTGCCAGCAGCTTAGTTAACCAGGGTGAGCAGTACTTC
TRBV28,-,TRBD1,TRBJ1-5,CASTSGQGNQPQHF,TGTGCCAGCACCTCAGGACAGGGGAATCAGCCCCAGCATTTT